One sample yielded the 21 T cell receptor beta chains listed below, sequenced in a study of T-cell reconstitution after alpha-beta-depleted transplantation in children. TCRbeta library preparation incorporated unique molecular identifiers. TCRdb processed the PCR reads anew with MiXCR; each CDR3 protein has one entry. This table has fewer than 700,000 distinct CDR3 sequences, approximately 22% appearing once. Specimen: PBMCs, mostly from graft donor cells, collected 360 days after TCRalphabeta/CD19-depleted stem cell transplant. These receptors originate from a boy younger than two who had a stem cell transplant for acute myeloid leukemia, so the T cells may come from the graft donor.

The table lists this clonotype with a few counts. V is TRBV28 and J is TRBJ2-7, with D perhaps matching TRBD1 (5 bases). Per germline, CDR1 MDHEN and CDR2 SYDVKM. Trimming left V 5 bases short and J 3 bases short, with 8 bases between. The CDR3 spans 12 residues. The CDR3 loop reads CASSRGHYEQYV. For the CDR3, the DNA is TGTGCCAGCAGTAGAGGACACTACGAGCAGTACGTC.

This clonotype was recorded many times. V is TRBV14 and J is TRBJ2-2; 8 nucleotides line up with TRBD1. With 5 bases clipped from V and 6 bases from J, the junction kept 11 bases outside the gene matches. CDR1 is SGHDN and CDR2 is FVKESK in the germline V gene. This CDR3 is built from 16 residues. CDR3 sequence (DNA): TGTGCCAGCAGCGGGCGGGACAGGCTCAGCCCCGGGGAGCTGTTTTTT. Encoded protein: CASSGRDRLSPGELFF. Full variable domain (rest looked up from reference TRBV14 and TRBJ2-2): EAGVTQFPSHSVIEKGQTVTLRCDPISGHDNLYWYRRVMGKEIKFLLHFVKESKQDESGMPNNRFLAERTGGTYSTLKVQPAELEDSGVYFCASSGRDRLSPGELFFGEGSRLTVL.

The rearrangement links TRBV18 to TRBJ1-2, with TRBD1 as a possible D gene (5 bases). The V gene lost 1 base and the J gene lost 0 bases, with 12 bases spanning the gap. This CDR3 contains 16 residues. CDR1 and CDR2 (germline): KGHSH, LQKENI. The CDR3 DNA is TGTGCCAGCTCACCACTTCCGACAGTAGCTAACTATGGCTACACCTTC. Its translation is CASSPLPTVANYGYTF.

This chain connects TRBV5-1 to TRBJ2-2, with D perhaps matching TRBD2 (6 bases). The germline V gene encodes CDR1 SGHRS and CDR2 YFSETQ. This CDR3 is 13 amino acids long. With 5 bases removed from V and 7 bases from J, the gap between germline ends came to 12 bases. The DNA for the CDR3 is TGCGCCAGCAGTTCGGGGGATCACGGGGAGCTGTTTTTT. Its translation is CASSSGDHGELFF.

Comments on this clonotype: A much larger clone sits a single nucleotide away, making a read error possible. The CDR3 protein is CASSVVIVNTEAFF. The CDR3 coding sequence is TGTGCCAGCAGTGTTGTTATCGTGAACACTGAAGCTTTCTTT. The chain employs TRBV2 and TRBJ1-1; D is unclear. This CDR3 is built from 14 residues. Germline V gene sequence: CDR1 SNHLY, CDR2 FYNNEI. V gave up 4 bases and J gave up 0 bases, with 9 bases separating them.

The gene calls are TRBV29-1 and TRBJ1-2; D gene uncertain. Trimming removed 3 bases at V and 6 bases at J, with 5 bases between. Germline V gene lookup returns CDR1 SQVTM and CDR2 ANQGSEA. CDR3 length: 10 amino acids. The CDR3 DNA follows: TGCAGCGTTGATGCCCATGGCTACACCTTC. Protein product: CSVDAHGYTF.

The gene calls are TRBV9 and TRBJ2-3; a possible D gene is TRBD2 (7 bases). This CDR3 comprises 16 residues. V was pared by 7 bases and J by 0 bases, with 18 bases between. The germline gives CDR1 SGDLS, CDR2 YYNGEE. CDR3 nucleotides: TGTGCCAGCGGGAGAGGGGGGGCGACGAGCACAGATACGCAGTATTTT. This translates into CASGRGGATSTDTQYF.

This clonotype was recorded many times. The chain links TRBV10-1 to TRBJ2-1; 11 bases align to TRBD2. With V trimmed by 6 bases and J by 9 bases, 4 bases remained unmatched. The CDR3 contains 13 residues. Germline V lookup: CDR1 WNHNN, CDR2 SYGVQD (reference sequence). In DNA, the CDR3 is TGCGCCAGCAGGAGAGGGACTAGCGGTGAGCAGTTCTTC. It specifies CASRRGTSGEQFF.

This clonotype was recorded at least ten times. The rearrangement joins TRBV20-1 to TRBJ1-4; tentative D call: TRBD1 (6 bases). Germline CDR1 is DFQATT and CDR2 is SNEGSKA (reference sequence). The CDR3 has 15 amino acids. Between the trimmed V and J ends, which lost 6 bases and 7 bases, there was a span of 21 bases. This chain's CDR3 is CSAGASHRRGEKLFF. CDR3 DNA: TGCAGTGCAGGGGCCTCTCACCGCAGGGGTGAAAAACTGTTTTTT.

The table lists this clonotype with many counts. This chain links TRBV25-1 with TRBJ1-4; D is perhaps TRBD1 (5 bases). The germline V gene has CDR1 MGHDK and CDR2 SYGVNS. The V end was cut by 8 bases, the J end by 2 bases, with 9 bases between. The CDR3 totals 13 residues. The CDR3 loop is CASRTFTNEKLFF. In DNA, the CDR3 is TGTGCCAGCCGGACATTTACTAATGAAAAACTGTTTTTT.

This clonotype was picked up a small number of times. The chain joins TRBV5-1 to TRBJ2-5; 8 nucleotides match TRBD2. CDR3 length: 15 residues. V shed 5 bases, J shed 2 bases, and the junction held 8 bases outside the gene matches. The germline V gene has CDR1 SGHRS and CDR2 YFSETQ. The CDR3 region is CASSPRGGRQETQYF. The CDR3 bases are TGCGCCAGCAGTCCTCGGGGGGGCCGTCAAGAGACCCAGTACTTC.

This clonotype was found many times. The chain links TRBV15 to TRBJ1-4; D remains unclear. The CDR3 has 14 amino acids. Germline V gene sequence: CDR1 LNHNV, CDR2 YYDKDF (reference sequence). V was pared by 8 bases and J by 0 bases, with 10 bases between. This chain's CDR3 is CATGVVPTNEKLFF. The CDR3 DNA follows: TGTGCCACCGGAGTGGTCCCAACTAATGAAAAACTGTTTTTT.

This clonotype has just a few counts. The chain combines TRBV19 with TRBJ2-1; maybe TRBD2 (6 bases). CDR3 size: 16 residues. CDR1 is LNHDA and CDR2 is SQIVND in the germline V gene (reference sequence). Trimming took off 3 bases at V and 2 bases at J, with 14 bases between the two ends. CDR3 DNA sequence: TGTGCCAGTAGTATCCCTCTAGCGATCCCCTACAATGAGCAGTTCTTC. This codes for CASSIPLAIPYNEQFF.

The rearrangement joins TRBV11-1 to TRBJ2-3; TRBD1 or TRBD2 may be the D gene (5 bases each). Trimming removed 7 bases from V and 9 bases from J, with 14 bases in between. Per germline, CDR1 SGHAT and CDR2 FQDESV (reference sequence). The CDR3 length is 12 residues. CDR3 DNA: TGTGCCAGCACCCTAGGTCGGGGCACGCAGTATTTT. Protein: CASTLGRGTQYF.

This clonotype was seen many times. Here the CDR3 reads CASSPTLFGSLYV. For the CDR3, the DNA is TGTGCCAGCAGCCCCACGTTGTTTGGCAGCCTGTACGTC. This chain uses TRBV3-1 with TRBJ2-7; unclear D gene. Trimming cost V 4 bases and J 12 bases, with 19 bases left between them. The CDR3 is 13 residues long. The germline gives CDR1 LGHDT, CDR2 YNNKEL (reference sequence).

The chain links TRBV9 to TRBJ1-6; 8 nucleotides match TRBD1. Trimming took 3 bases from V and 10 from J; bases not matched to a gene: 6. CDR1 is SGDLS, CDR2 YYNGEE, per germline. This CDR3 region has 14 residues. The CDR3 bases are TGTGCCAGCAGCGAGGGACAGGCCGCGTCACCCCTCCACTTT. Translation gives CASSEGQAASPLHF.

This chain uses TRBV19 with TRBJ1-5; D ambiguous. This CDR3 comprises 14 residues. Deletions cut 5 bases from V and 2 bases from J, with 10 bases between. Germline V gene sequence: CDR1 LNHDA, CDR2 SQIVND (reference sequence). The CDR3 region is CASSVSGGNQPQHF. CDR3 nucleotide sequence: TGTGCCAGTAGTGTAAGTGGGGGCAATCAGCCCCAGCATTTT. The full variable domain, with the rest looked up from reference TRBV19 and TRBJ1-5, is DGGITQSPKYLFRKEGQNVTLSCEQNLNHDAMYWYRQDPGQGLRLIYYSQIVNDFQKGDIAEGYSVSREKKESFPLTVTSAQKNPTAFYLCASSVSGGNQPQHFGDGTRLSIL.

Many counts were recorded for this clonotype. The J gene is TRBJ2-5, the V gene TRBV7-9; the match to TRBD2 covers 9 bases. Trimming at V came to 3 bases and at J to 10 bases, leaving 12 bases not matched to a gene. CDR1 is SEHNR, CDR2 FQNEAQ, per germline (reference sequence). The CDR3 has 15 amino acids. In DNA form, the CDR3 reads TGTGCCAGCAGCTTGGTCCTAGCGGGGATGGGGGACCAGTACTTC. Its translation is CASSLVLAGMGDQYF.

This clonotype was detected many times. This chain connects TRBV4-3 to TRBJ2-3, with TRBD2 as a possible D gene (6 bases). Trimming shortened V by 0 bases and J by 6 bases, and 16 bases separated the two germline ends. The CDR3 has 16 amino acids. Germline CDR1 and CDR2: LGHNA and YSLEER. The CDR3 nucleotides are TGCGCCAGCAGCCAAGATCTAAGGGGAGGCAGGGATACGCAGTATTTT. This encodes CASSQDLRGGRDTQYF.

This clonotype has only a few counts. The gene calls are TRBV29-1 and TRBJ1-2; the D gene is possibly TRBD1 (5 bases). This CDR3 region has 11 residues. Trimming removed 5 bases at V and 9 bases at J, with 13 bases between. From germline, CDR1 is SQVTM and CDR2 ANQGSEA. CDR3 sequence (DNA): TGCAGCGTTAGAACAGGCGAAAGCTACACCTTC. Translation gives CSVRTGESYTF.

The chain links TRBV5-1 to TRBJ2-3, with TRBD2 as a possible D gene (6 bases). This CDR3 is 16 amino acids long. Germline CDR1 SGHRS, CDR2 YFSETQ. V was trimmed by 4 bases and J by 4 bases, leaving 19 bases between them. The chain's CDR3 is CASSTGARGNADTQYF. In DNA, the CDR3 is TGCGCCAGCAGCACCGGCGCCCGGGGGAACGCAGATACGCAGTATTTT. Full variable domain (remainder filled in from reference TRBV5-1 and TRBJ2-3): KAGVTQTPRYLIKTRGQQVTLSCSPISGHRSVSWYQQTPGQGLQFLFEYFSETQRNKGNFPGRFSGRQFSNSRSEMNVSTLELGDSALYLCASSTGARGNADTQYFGPGTRLTVL.